A single sample is the source of the 3 T cell receptor beta chains below, sequenced in a study of control samples from healthy donors and cancer patients. Here immunoSEQ multiplex PCR was the method, and the copy in TCRdb shows in-frame clones only, minus some. The sample yields about 160,000 clones, approximately 94% seen once. The sample comprised blood. The receptors shown here come from a woman between 40 and 55 years old in good health.

CDR3 residues: CASSQDRGTSSPLHF. The DNA of the CDR3 is TGCGCCAGCAGCCAAGACAGGGGGACCTCTTCACCCCTCCACTTT. The chain couples TRBV4-3 to TRBJ1-6, with 7 bases identical to TRBD1. The germline gives CDR1 LGHNA, CDR2 YSLEER. This CDR3 contains 15 residues. Unmatched junction bases numbered 5, after V lost 0 bases and J lost 9 bases.

The chain combines TRBV6-2 or TRBV6-3 with TRBJ1-4; no clear D gene. Trimming took off 0 bases at V and 6 bases at J, with 23 bases between the two ends. Germline V gene sequence: CDR1 MNHEY, CDR2 SVGEGT. CDR3 size: 19 residues. CDR3 loop: CASSYSIRGPVSADEKLFF. In DNA form, the CDR3 reads TGTGCCAGCAGTTACTCGATCAGAGGACCGGTCTCTGCAGATGAAAAACTGTTTTTT.

The chain combines TRBV7-2 with TRBJ1-6, with a possible D match to TRBD1 (6 bases). Germline V CDR1 and CDR2: SGHTA, FQGNSA. The CDR3 extends over 14 amino acids. Trimming cost V 4 bases and J 7 bases, with 11 bases left between them. The CDR3 spells CASSSRTGNSPLHF. The CDR3 DNA sequence: TGTGCCAGCAGCTCACGTACAGGGAATTCACCCCTCCACTTT. The full variable domain, in which reference TRBV7-2 and TRBJ1-6 provide the parts outside the CDR3, is GAGVSQSPSNKVTEKGKDVELRCDPISGHTALYWYRQSLGQGLEFLIYFQGNSAPDKSGLPSDRFSAERTGGSVSTLTIQRTQQEDSAVYLCASSSRTGNSPLHFGNGTRLTVT.